These 5 T cell receptor beta chains were sequenced from one sample in a study of blood T cell repertoires in COVID-19. Sequencing used immunoSEQ multiplex PCR; TCRdb keeps in-frame clones, though not all of them. The sample records 250,000 to 300,000 clones, roughly 90% being singletons. Material for sequencing was PBMCs or T cells enriched from blood (not recorded which). Receptors were obtained from a young woman who had recovered from COVID-19.

Comment on this clone: Other DNA sequences within the sample encode an identical CDR3. The chain is built from TRBV18 and TRBJ2-5; D is unclear. Germline V gene data show CDR1 as KGHSH and CDR2 as LQKENI. V was clipped by 0 bases and J by 1 base, with 3 bases between them. The CDR3 contains 13 residues. The CDR3 region is CASSPPSQETQYF. CDR3 sequence (DNA): TGTGCCAGCTCACCACCGAGCCAAGAGACCCAGTACTTC.

The rearrangement uses TRBV5-1 and TRBJ2-2; maybe TRBD1 (6 bases). V dropped 4 bases and J dropped 4 bases, with 17 bases sitting between them. CDR1 SGHRS and CDR2 YFSETQ come from the germline V gene. This CDR3 has 16 residues. CDR3 sequence: CASSPPNGQITGELFF. DNA for the CDR3: TGCGCCAGCAGCCCCCCGAACGGACAGATCACCGGGGAGCTGTTTTTT.

V is TRBV7-6 and J is TRBJ2-1; D call uncertain. The CDR3 consists of 11 residues. V lost 3 bases and J 8 bases, leaving 5 bases between the germline ends. Germline CDR1 is SGHVS and CDR2 is FNYEAQ. The CDR3 is CASSFYHEQFF. The CDR3 DNA reads as TGTGCCAGCAGCTTTTATCATGAGCAGTTCTTC.

The chain carries TRBV6-5 and TRBJ2-7; D might be TRBD2 (6 bases). The CDR3 consists of 16 residues. Germline CDR1 and CDR2: MNHEY and SVGAGI. Between the trimmed V and J ends, which lost 0 bases and 0 bases, there was a span of 12 bases. The CDR3 here is CASSYSPGGNSYEQYF. Written as DNA, the CDR3 is TGTGCCAGCAGTTACTCCCCCGGCGGGAACTCCTACGAGCAGTACTTC.

About this clone: The sample has other DNA sequences that encode this CDR3 too. The chain recombines TRBV3-1 (or the pseudogene TRBV3-2) with TRBJ2-4; D perhaps matches TRBD2 (6 bases). With 0 bases removed from V and 6 bases from J, the gap between germline ends came to 9 bases. The CDR3 is made up of 14 amino acids. Germline V gene lookup returns CDR1 LGHDT and CDR2 YNNKEL (reference sequence). The CDR3 region has the DNA TGTGCCAGCAGCCAAGACCTAGCGTTAAACATTCAGTACTTC. This codes for CASSQDLALNIQYF.